These T cell receptor beta chains were read from a single sample in a study of shared clonotypes between healthy human individuals. Generated by immunoSEQ multiplex PCR, the TCRdb table keeps only in-frame clones and is missing some. This table holds some 2,100,000 clones, nearly 97% found once. Sequencing was done on a sample of naive CD4+ T cells sorted from blood. The receptor set was obtained from a young man in good health. Both conserved end residues are part of each CDR3. A D gene is named only where the DNA matches it firmly. For some rows the clone size is stated as once, few or many, or as a class when expanded; others skip it.

clone_size	v_call	j_call	d_call	cdr3_aa	cdr3_nt
-	TRBV5-1	TRBJ2-1	TRBD1	CASSLDRAMPGTGGNQFF	TGCGCCAGCAGCTTGGATCGTGCCATGCCCGGGACAGGGGGAAATCAGTTCTTC
-	TRBV5-1	TRBJ2-2	TRBD2	CASSPAAGASTGELFF	TGCGCCAGCAGCCCGGCCGCGGGAGCGAGTACCGGGGAGCTGTTTTTT
-	TRBV6-5	TRBJ2-5	-	CAISETGETQYF	TGTGCCATCAGTGAGACCGGGGAGACCCAGTACTTC
-	TRBV4-1	TRBJ2-5	-	CASSQGLAAYQETQYF	TGCGCCAGCAGCCAAGGTCTGGCGGCGTACCAAGAGACCCAGTACTTC
-	TRBV18	TRBJ1-5	TRBD1	CASSSSGQGLNQPQHF	TGTGCCAGCTCATCCTCGGGACAGGGACTCAATCAGCCCCAGCATTTT
-	TRBV20-1	TRBJ2-3	-	CSAEGGGAQYF	TGCAGTGCCGAGGGAGGAGGGGCGCAGTATTTT
-	TRBV28	TRBJ1-2	TRBD1	CASSSSGTGARYTF	TGTGCCAGCAGTTCATCCGGGACAGGGGCTCGCTACACCTTC
-	TRBV7-3	TRBJ2-1	-	CASSLTGLPNNEQFF	TGTGCCAGCAGCTTAACAGGGCTTCCTAACAATGAGCAGTTCTTC
once	TRBV2	TRBJ2-7	TRBD2	CASNSGGPYYEQYF	TGTGCCAGCAATAGCGGGGGGCCCTACTACGAGCAGTACTTC
once	TRBV5-1	TRBJ1-2	-	CASSLGAGSEFYGYTF	TGCGCCAGCAGCTTGGGGGCAGGGAGCGAATTTTATGGCTACACCTTC
few	TRBV15	TRBJ1-5	-	CATSRVGNSGNQPQHF	TGTGCCACCAGCAGAGTCGGGAATTCGGGCAATCAGCCCCAGCATTTT
-	TRBV28	TRBJ1-2	-	CASSLPTVPNYGYTF	TGTGCCAGCAGTTTACCTACCGTTCCTAACTATGGCTACACCTTC
-	TRBV28	TRBJ1-2	-	CASSQLQGWGYTF	TGTGCCAGCAGTCAATTACAGGGTTGGGGCTACACCTTC
-	TRBV27	TRBJ1-6	-	CASSPYRQLPPLHF	TGTGCCAGCAGTCCATATAGACAGCTTCCACCCCTCCACTTT
-	TRBV4-3	TRBJ2-6	-	CASSPSGNSLSGANVLTF	TGCGCCAGCAGCCCAAGCGGCAACAGTTTGTCTGGGGCCAACGTCCTGACTTTC
-	TRBV18	TRBJ2-7	-	CASSPGGGTYEQYF	TGTGCCAGCTCACCAGGCGGAGGGACCTACGAGCAGTACTTC
once	TRBV15	TRBJ2-1	TRBD1	CATNRQGRDNEQFF	TGTGCCACCAACAGACAGGGTCGAGACAATGAGCAGTTCTTC
few	TRBV7-2	TRBJ1-2	-	CASSLKGAGYTF	TGTGCCAGCAGCTTAAAGGGAGCCGGCTACACCTTC
-	TRBV27	TRBJ2-6	-	CASSLRAGANVLTF	TGTGCCAGCAGTTTGAGGGCTGGGGCCAACGTCCTGACTTTC
-	TRBV6-1	TRBJ1-2	TRBD1	CASSDPSFRGSGGYTF	TGTGCCAGCAGTGATCCGTCTTTCAGGGGGTCTGGAGGCTACACCTTC
-	TRBV4-1	TRBJ1-6	-	CASSSEGYNSPLHF	TGCGCCAGCAGCTCAGAGGGTTATAATTCACCCCTCCACTTT
-	TRBV7-8	TRBJ2-3	TRBD2	CASSGGTSVSTDTQYF	TGTGCCAGCAGCGGAGGGACTAGCGTAAGCACAGATACGCAGTATTTT
once	TRBV5-1	TRBJ1-2	TRBD1	CASSQGQGANGYTF	TGCGCCAGCAGCCAAGGACAGGGGGCAAATGGCTACACCTTC
-	TRBV10-2	TRBJ1-6	TRBD1	CASTTGVGSPLHF	TGCGCCAGCACGACAGGGGTAGGTTCACCCCTCCACTTT
-	TRBV30	TRBJ2-7	-	CAWIGVNEQYF	TGTGCCTGGATTGGAGTTAACGAGCAGTACTTC
-	TRBV10-2	TRBJ2-6	-	CASSENYPGANVLTF	TGCGCCAGCAGTGAAAACTATCCTGGGGCCAACGTCCTGACTTTC
-	TRBV4-1	TRBJ2-2	-	CASTPGGGIIAGELFF	TGCGCCAGCACCCCTGGGGGCGGGATAATTGCCGGGGAGCTGTTTTTT
-	TRBV18	TRBJ1-1	-	CASSPPGLFAEAFF	TGTGCCAGCTCACCACCAGGGCTATTCGCTGAAGCTTTCTTT
-	TRBV18	TRBJ1-5	TRBD1	CASSPGQGGVQPQHF	TGTGCCAGCTCACCCGGACAGGGAGGAGTTCAGCCCCAGCATTTT
once	TRBV2	TRBJ2-7	-	CASRGNGNVQYF	TGTGCCAGCAGGGGGAACGGGAACGTGCAGTACTTC
-	TRBV18	TRBJ1-2	-	CASSPAGADGYTF	TGTGCCAGCTCACCCGCGGGGGCGGACGGCTACACCTTC
few	TRBV6-5	TRBJ1-1	-	CASSYSENTEAFF	TGTGCCAGCAGTTACTCTGAGAACACTGAAGCTTTCTTT
-	TRBV28	TRBJ2-7	-	CASSLGGYEQYF	TGTGCCAGCAGTTTAGGAGGGTACGAGCAGTACTTC
-	TRBV19	TRBJ2-2	TRBD1	CASRTGFVATGELFF	TGTGCCAGTAGGACAGGGTTTGTGGCAACCGGGGAGCTGTTTTTT
-	TRBV4-3	TRBJ2-7	-	CASSQGGGGPLYF	TGCGCCAGCAGCCAAGGGGGCGGGGGCCCCCTGTACTTC
-	TRBV14	TRBJ2-7	-	CASSPRVLYEQYF	TGTGCCAGCAGCCCTCGGGTCCTCTACGAGCAGTACTTC
-	TRBV4-1	TRBJ2-5	TRBD1	CASSQIGDRDRETQYF	TGCGCCAGCAGCCAAATTGGGGACAGGGACCGAGAGACCCAGTACTTC
once	TRBV10-2	TRBJ2-2	TRBD2	CASSDKLAGTGELFF	TGCGCCAGCAGTGATAAACTAGCGGGGACCGGGGAGCTGTTTTTT
-	TRBV25-1	TRBJ1-1	-	CASSEYSGGLFF	TGTGCCAGCAGTGAATATTCGGGAGGGCTTTTCTTT
once	TRBV27	TRBJ2-7	-	CAASPRDRIKYEQYF	TGTGCCGCGTCCCCGCGGGACAGAATAAAATACGAGCAGTACTTC
-	TRBV18	TRBJ1-4	-	CASSPVGPTNEKLFF	TGTGCCAGCTCACCCGTCGGTCCAACTAATGAAAAACTGTTTTTT
-	TRBV5-1	TRBJ2-7	TRBD1	CASSSDRGHYEQYF	TGCGCCAGCAGCTCTGACAGGGGGCATTACGAGCAGTACTTC
-	TRBV7-9	TRBJ2-1	TRBD2	CASSLALAGLVGEQFF	TGTGCCAGCAGCTTAGCGCTAGCGGGGTTGGTGGGTGAGCAGTTCTTC
-	TRBV7-9	TRBJ2-1	-	CASSVGSSYNEQFF	TGTGCCAGCAGCGTGGGGAGCTCCTACAATGAGCAGTTCTTC
-	TRBV6-6	TRBJ2-2	-	CASSLGGNTGELFF	TGTGCCAGCAGTCTCGGGGGGAACACCGGGGAGCTGTTTTTT
-	TRBV5-6	TRBJ2-7	TRBD2	CASSLGEAGAFYEQYF	TGTGCCAGCAGCTTGGGGGAAGCGGGGGCCTTCTACGAGCAGTACTTC
-	TRBV10-1	TRBJ1-1	-	CASSEGTPGTEAFF	TGCGCCAGCAGTGAGGGGACCCCCGGCACTGAAGCTTTCTTT
once	TRBV7-9	TRBJ2-5	-	CASSHKPLASVGQETQYF	TGTGCCAGCAGCCACAAGCCCCTGGCTAGCGTGGGCCAAGAGACCCAGTACTTC
once	TRBV19	TRBJ2-7	TRBD1	CASSSGQGPDEQYF	TGTGCCAGTAGTTCGGGACAGGGCCCCGACGAGCAGTACTTC
-	TRBV7-8	TRBJ2-7	TRBD2	CASTAGVLGEQYF	TGTGCCAGCACGGCGGGGGTCTTAGGGGAGCAGTACTTC
-	TRBV5-1	TRBJ2-5	-	CASSLREETQYF	TGCGCCAGCAGCTTGCGGGAGGAGACCCAGTACTTC
-	TRBV27	TRBJ2-2	-	CASSLSGTGTGELFF	TGTGCCAGCAGTTTATCAGGGACGGGCACCGGGGAGCTGTTTTTT
-	TRBV6-5	TRBJ1-1	-	CASRAGSTNTEAFF	TGTGCCAGCAGAGCCGGGTCTACCAACACTGAAGCTTTCTTT
-	TRBV2	TRBJ2-3	TRBD2	CASRKREGTDTQYF	TGTGCCAGCAGAAAGCGGGAGGGCACAGATACGCAGTATTTT
-	TRBV6-5	TRBJ1-1	-	CASSYPVPGGNTEAFF	TGTGCCAGCAGTTACCCGGTGCCAGGAGGGAACACTGAAGCTTTCTTT
-	TRBV7-8	TRBJ2-1	TRBD2	CASSLPSGSNEQFF	TGTGCCAGCAGCTTACCTAGCGGCTCCAATGAGCAGTTCTTC
-	TRBV10-1	TRBJ1-4	-	CASSGGLNEKLFF	TGCGCCAGCAGTGGGGGTTTGAATGAAAAACTGTTTTTT
-	TRBV5-1	TRBJ1-5	-	CASSPEGRGSYQPQHF	TGCGCCAGCAGCCCTGAAGGCAGGGGTTCTTATCAGCCCCAGCATTTT
-	TRBV7-8	TRBJ1-1	-	CASSLDRMTAFF	TGTGCCAGCAGCTTAGACAGGATGACAGCTTTCTTT